This T cell receptor (beta chain) was documented in a study of T cell responses to AZD1222 COVID-19 vaccine. Study-level results: There were mostly white British donors and more females than males, and clonal diversity was possibly underestimated. The study identified only five to seven AZD1222 recipients as seropositive at baseline. Repertoires were obtained only post-peak T cell response.

Measured with immunoSEQ multiplex PCR; TCRdb has only the in-frame clones, and not every one. The profile shows roughly 98,000 clones, around nine tenths of them singletons. With respect to this clone: Its cognate antigen is unknown.

The CDR3 has 14 residues. Trimming took 3 bases from V and 3 from J; bases not matched to a gene: 4. Germline CDR1 SGHNT, CDR2 YYREEE (reference sequence). It was second doses at about 4 or about 12 weeks that were pooled. This TCR came from an adult who received the AZD1222 COVID-19 vaccine. V is TRBV5-4 and J is TRBJ1-2; 8 bases match TRBD1. This material consisted of peripheral blood, taken 28 days after the second AZD1222 dose. CDR3 DNA: TGTGCCAGCAGCTCGACAGGGGAGTACTATGGCTACACCTTC. Its translation: CASSSTGEYYGYTF.